The following is a T cell receptor (beta chain) sequence with its context. The target antigen is unknown. The sample comes from a study of T cell responses to AZD1222 COVID-19 vaccine. Overall study findings and caveats: Clonal diversity may have been underestimated in mostly white British donors. Vaccine-associated CD4 TCRs ranged over spike, dominating at 160-218 and 743-854. Spike-specific TCR breadth and depth grew following two AZD1222 doses. In all cases, repertoires were sampled only after the peak T cell response.

Some clones are missing from TCRdb's copy, which holds only in-frame ones; the method was immunoSEQ multiplex PCR. The sample records approximately 150,000 clones, around 92% being singletons. Trimming left V 3 bases short and J 7 bases short, with 12 bases between. The CDR3 is made up of 13 amino acids. This sequence originates from an adult in good health. The chain carries TRBV12-3 or TRBV12-4 and TRBJ1-1; D is ambiguous. The material sequenced was peripheral blood, taken on day 0 of AZD1222 vaccination. The CDR3 DNA reads TGTGCCAGCAGTTTGACGGATGACGGTGAAGCTTTCTTT. Protein: CASSLTDDGEAFF.